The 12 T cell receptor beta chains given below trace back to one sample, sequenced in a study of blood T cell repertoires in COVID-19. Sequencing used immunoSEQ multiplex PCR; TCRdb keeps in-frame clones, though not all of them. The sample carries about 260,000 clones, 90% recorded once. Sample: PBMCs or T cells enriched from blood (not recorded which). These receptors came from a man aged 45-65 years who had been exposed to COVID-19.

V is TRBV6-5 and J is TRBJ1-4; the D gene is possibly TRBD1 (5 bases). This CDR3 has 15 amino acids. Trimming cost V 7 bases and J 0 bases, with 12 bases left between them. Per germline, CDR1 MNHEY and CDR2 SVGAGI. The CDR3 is CASTLREATNEKLFF. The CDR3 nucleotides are TGTGCCAGCACCCTCAGGGAGGCAACTAATGAAAAACTGTTTTTT.

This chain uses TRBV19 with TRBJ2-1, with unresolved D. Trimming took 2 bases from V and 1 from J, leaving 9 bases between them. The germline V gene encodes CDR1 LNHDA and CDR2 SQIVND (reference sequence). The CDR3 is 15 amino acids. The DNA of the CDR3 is TGTGCCAGTAGTATACAGGCACCATCCTACAATGAGCAGTTCTTC. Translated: CASSIQAPSYNEQFF.

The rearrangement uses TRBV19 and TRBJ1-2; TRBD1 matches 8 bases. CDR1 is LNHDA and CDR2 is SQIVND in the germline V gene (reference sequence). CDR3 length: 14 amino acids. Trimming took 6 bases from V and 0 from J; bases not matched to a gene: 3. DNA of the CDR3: TGTGCCAGTAGGGTGACAGGGGCTAACTATGGCTACACCTTC. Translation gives CASRVTGANYGYTF.

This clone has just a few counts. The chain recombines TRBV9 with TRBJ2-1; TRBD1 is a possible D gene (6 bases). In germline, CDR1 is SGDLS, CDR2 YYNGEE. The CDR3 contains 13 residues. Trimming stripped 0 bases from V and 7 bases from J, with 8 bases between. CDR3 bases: TGTGCCAGCAGCGTAGGTGGACAGAATGAGCAGTTCTTC. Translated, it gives CASSVGGQNEQFF.

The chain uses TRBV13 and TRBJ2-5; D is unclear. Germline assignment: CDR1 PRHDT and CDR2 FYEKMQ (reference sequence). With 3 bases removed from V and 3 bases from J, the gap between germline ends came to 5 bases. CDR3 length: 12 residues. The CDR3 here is CASSFQKETQYF. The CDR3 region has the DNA TGTGCCAGCAGCTTCCAAAAAGAGACCCAGTACTTC.

CDR3 sequence: CASSPGTRDTQYF. The CDR3 nucleotides read TGTGCCAGCAGTCCCGGAACGCGGGATACGCAGTATTTT. This chain links TRBV27 with TRBJ2-3, with D hard to call. The V end was cut by 5 bases, the J end by 6 bases, with 12 bases between. Germline V lookup: CDR1 MNHEY, CDR2 SMNVEV (reference sequence). This CDR3 region has 13 residues.

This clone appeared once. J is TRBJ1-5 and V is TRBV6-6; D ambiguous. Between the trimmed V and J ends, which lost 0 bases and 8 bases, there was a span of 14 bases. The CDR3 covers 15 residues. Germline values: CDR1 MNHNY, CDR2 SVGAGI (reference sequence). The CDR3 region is CASSYSEQAFEPQHF. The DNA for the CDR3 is TGTGCCAGCAGTTACTCAGAGCAGGCTTTTGAGCCCCAGCATTTT.

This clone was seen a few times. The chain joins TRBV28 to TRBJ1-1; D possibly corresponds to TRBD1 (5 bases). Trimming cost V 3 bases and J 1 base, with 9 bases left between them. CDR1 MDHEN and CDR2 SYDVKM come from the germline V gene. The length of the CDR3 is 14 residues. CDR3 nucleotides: TGTGCCAGCAGTTTCTACCAGGGGAACACTGAAGCTTTCTTT. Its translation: CASSFYQGNTEAFF.

In DNA, the CDR3 is TGTGCCAGCAGGACAGGGGGCTTTTGGGAAGAGACCCAGTACTTC. It is translated as CASRTGGFWEETQYF. The chain joins TRBV28 to TRBJ2-5; 10 bases line up with TRBD1. Trimming at V came to 6 bases and at J to 3 bases, leaving 7 bases not matched to a gene. There are 15 residues in the CDR3. From germline, CDR1 is MDHEN and CDR2 SYDVKM.

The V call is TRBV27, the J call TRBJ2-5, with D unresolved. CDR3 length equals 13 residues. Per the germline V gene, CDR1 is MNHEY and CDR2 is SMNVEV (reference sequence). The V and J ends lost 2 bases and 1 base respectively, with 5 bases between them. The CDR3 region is CASSLTSQETQYF. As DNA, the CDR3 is TGTGCCAGCAGTTTAACATCCCAAGAGACCCAGTACTTC.

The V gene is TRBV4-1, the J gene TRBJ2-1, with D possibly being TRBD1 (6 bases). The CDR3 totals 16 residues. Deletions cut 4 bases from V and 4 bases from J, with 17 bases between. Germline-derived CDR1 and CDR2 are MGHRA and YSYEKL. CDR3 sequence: CASSRATGTGYNEQFF. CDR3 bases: TGCGCCAGCAGCCGAGCTACAGGGACGGGGTACAATGAGCAGTTCTTC.

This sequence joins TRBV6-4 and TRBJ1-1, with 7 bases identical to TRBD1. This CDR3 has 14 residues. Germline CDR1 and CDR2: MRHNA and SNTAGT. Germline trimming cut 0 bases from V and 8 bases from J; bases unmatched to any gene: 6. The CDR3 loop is CASSDSTTGHEAFF. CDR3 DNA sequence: TGTGCCAGCAGTGACTCGACGACAGGGCACGAAGCTTTCTTT.